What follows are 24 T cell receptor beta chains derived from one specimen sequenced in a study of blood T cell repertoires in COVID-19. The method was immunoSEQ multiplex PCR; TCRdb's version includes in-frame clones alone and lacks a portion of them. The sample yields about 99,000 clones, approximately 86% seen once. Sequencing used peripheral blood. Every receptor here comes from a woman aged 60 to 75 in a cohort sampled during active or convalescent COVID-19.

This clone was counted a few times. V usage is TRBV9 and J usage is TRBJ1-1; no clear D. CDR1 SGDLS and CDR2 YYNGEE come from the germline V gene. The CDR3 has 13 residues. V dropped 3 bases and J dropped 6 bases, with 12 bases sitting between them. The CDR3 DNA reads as TGTGCCAGCAGCGCGGACGGGGAGTCTGAAGCTTTCTTT. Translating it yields CASSADGESEAFF. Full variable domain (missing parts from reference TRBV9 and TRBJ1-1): DSGVTQTPKHLITATGQRVTLRCSPRSGDLSVYWYQQSLDQGLQFLIQYYNGEERAKGNILERFSAQQFPDLHSELNLSSLELGDSALYFCASSADGESEAFFGQGTRLTVV.

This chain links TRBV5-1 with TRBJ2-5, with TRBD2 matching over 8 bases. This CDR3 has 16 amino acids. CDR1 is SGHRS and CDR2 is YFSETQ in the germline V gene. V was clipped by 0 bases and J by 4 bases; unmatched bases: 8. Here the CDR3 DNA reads TGCGCCAGCAGCTTGGGGACTAAGCGGGGGCTAGAGACCCAGTACTTC. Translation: CASSLGTKRGLETQYF.

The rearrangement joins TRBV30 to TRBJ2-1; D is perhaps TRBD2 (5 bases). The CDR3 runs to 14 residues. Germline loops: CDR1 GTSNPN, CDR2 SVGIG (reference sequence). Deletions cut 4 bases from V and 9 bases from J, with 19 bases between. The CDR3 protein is CAWNGKGFGGEQFF. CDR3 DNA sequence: TGTGCCTGGAACGGCAAGGGCTTTGGAGGTGAGCAGTTCTTC.

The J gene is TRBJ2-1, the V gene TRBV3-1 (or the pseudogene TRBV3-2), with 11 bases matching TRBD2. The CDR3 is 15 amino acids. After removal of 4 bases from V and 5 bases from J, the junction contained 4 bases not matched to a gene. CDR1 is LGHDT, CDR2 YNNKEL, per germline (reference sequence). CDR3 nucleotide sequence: TGTGCCAGCAGCCTACCGGGACTAGCGGACAATGAGCAGTTCTTC. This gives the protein CASSLPGLADNEQFF.

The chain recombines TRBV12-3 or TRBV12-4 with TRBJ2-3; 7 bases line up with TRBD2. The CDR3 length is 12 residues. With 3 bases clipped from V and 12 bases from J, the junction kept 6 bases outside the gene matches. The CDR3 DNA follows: TGTGCCAGCAGTTTGGGCGGGACTATTCAGTATTTT. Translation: CASSLGGTIQYF.

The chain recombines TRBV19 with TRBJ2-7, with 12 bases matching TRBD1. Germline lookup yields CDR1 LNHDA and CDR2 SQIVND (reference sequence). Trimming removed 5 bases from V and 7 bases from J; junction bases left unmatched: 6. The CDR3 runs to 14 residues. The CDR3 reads CASSLGQGAREQYF. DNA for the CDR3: TGTGCCAGTAGTCTGGGACAGGGGGCGCGGGAGCAGTACTTC.

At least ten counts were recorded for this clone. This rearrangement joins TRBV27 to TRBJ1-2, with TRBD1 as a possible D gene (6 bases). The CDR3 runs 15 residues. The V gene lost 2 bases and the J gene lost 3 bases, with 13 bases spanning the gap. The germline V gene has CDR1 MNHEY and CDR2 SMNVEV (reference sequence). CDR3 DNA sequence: TGTGCCAGCAGTTTAAAGGGGGGGGGAGACTATGGCTACACCTTC. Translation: CASSLKGGGDYGYTF.

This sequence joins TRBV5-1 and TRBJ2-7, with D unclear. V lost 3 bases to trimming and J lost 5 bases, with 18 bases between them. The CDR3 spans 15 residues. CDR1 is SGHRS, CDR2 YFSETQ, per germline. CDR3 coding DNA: TGCGCCAGCAGCTCCTCCGTAGCTGCTGCTGACGAGCAGTACTTC. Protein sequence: CASSSSVAAADEQYF.

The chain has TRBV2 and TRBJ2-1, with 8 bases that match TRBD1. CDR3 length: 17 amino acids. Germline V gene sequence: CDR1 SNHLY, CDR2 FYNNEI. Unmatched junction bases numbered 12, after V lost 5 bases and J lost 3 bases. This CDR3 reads CASSPTEDRAYYNEQFF. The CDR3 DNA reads TGTGCCAGCAGTCCAACTGAGGACAGGGCCTACTACAATGAGCAGTTCTTC.

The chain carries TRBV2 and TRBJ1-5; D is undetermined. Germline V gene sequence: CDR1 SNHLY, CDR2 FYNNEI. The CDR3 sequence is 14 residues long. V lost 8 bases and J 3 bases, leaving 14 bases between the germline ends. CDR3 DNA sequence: TGTGCCAGCGATTCGGGAGGGATCAATCAGCCCCAGCATTTT. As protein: CASDSGGINQPQHF.

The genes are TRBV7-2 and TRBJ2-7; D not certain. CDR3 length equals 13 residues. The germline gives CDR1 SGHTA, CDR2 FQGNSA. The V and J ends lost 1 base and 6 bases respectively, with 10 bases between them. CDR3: CASSLGWAGEQYF. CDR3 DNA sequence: TGTGCCAGCAGCTTAGGGTGGGCAGGCGAGCAGTACTTC.

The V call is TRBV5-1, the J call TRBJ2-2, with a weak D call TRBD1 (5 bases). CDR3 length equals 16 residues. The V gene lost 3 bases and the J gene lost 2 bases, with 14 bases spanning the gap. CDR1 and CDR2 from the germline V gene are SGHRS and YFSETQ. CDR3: CASSSTGQGNTGELFF. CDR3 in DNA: TGCGCCAGCAGCTCAACTGGTCAGGGCAACACCGGGGAGCTGTTTTTT.

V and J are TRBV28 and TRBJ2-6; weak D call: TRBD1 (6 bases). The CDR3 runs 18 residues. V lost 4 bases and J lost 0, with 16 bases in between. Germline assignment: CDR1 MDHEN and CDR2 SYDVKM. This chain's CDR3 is CASSSPGQPLSGANVLTF. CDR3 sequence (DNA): TGTGCCAGCAGTTCGCCGGGACAACCACTCTCTGGGGCCAACGTCCTGACTTTC.

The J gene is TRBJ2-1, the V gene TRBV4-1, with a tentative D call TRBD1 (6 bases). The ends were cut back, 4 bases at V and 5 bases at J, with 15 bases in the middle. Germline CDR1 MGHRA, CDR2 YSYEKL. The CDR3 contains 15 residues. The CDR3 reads CASSPFRGGNNEQFF. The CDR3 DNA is TGCGCCAGCAGCCCCTTCCGTGGGGGCAACAATGAGCAGTTCTTC.

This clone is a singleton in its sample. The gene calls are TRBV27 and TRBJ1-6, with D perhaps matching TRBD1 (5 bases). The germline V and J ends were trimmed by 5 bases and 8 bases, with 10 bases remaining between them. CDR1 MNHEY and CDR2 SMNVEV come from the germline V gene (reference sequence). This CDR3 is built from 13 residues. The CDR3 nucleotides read TGTGCCAGCAGTCTCAGGGAGGATTCACCCCTCCACTTT. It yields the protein CASSLREDSPLHF.

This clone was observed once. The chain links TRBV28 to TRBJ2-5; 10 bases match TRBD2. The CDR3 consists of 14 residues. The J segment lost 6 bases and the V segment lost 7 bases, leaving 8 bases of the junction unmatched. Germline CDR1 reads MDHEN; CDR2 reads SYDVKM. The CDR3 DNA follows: TGTGCCAGCACCTCAGCGGGAGGGCCGCAGACCCAGTACTTC. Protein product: CASTSAGGPQTQYF.

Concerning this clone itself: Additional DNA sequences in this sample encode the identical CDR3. As DNA, the CDR3 is TGTGCCAGTAGTATACAGGGTATGGGCAATCAGCCCCAGCATTTT. It encodes CASSIQGMGNQPQHF. The rearrangement links TRBV19 to TRBJ1-5; perhaps TRBD1 as D (5 bases). The CDR3 consists of 15 residues. Germline V lookup: CDR1 LNHDA, CDR2 SQIVND (reference sequence). V gave up 2 bases and J gave up 2 bases, with 10 bases separating them.

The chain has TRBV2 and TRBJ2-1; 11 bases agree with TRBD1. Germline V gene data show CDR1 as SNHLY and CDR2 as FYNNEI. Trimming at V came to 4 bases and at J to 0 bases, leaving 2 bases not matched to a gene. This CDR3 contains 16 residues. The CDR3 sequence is CASSAGQGASYNEQFF. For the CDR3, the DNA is TGTGCCAGCAGTGCCGGACAGGGGGCCTCCTACAATGAGCAGTTCTTC.

CDR3 sequence: CASSLRGLSGNTIYF. CDR3 in DNA: TGTGCCAGTAGTCTCAGGGGCCTCTCTGGAAACACCATATATTTT. This chain joins TRBV19 and TRBJ1-3, with D possibly matching TRBD1 (6 bases). The germline CDR1 and CDR2 sequences are LNHDA and SQIVND (reference sequence). This CDR3 has 15 amino acids. Trimming pared 5 bases from V and 0 bases from J, leaving 11 bases between. Using reference TRBV19 and TRBJ1-3 for the parts outside the CDR3, the full variable domain is DGGITQSPKYLFRKEGQNVTLSCEQNLNHDAMYWYRQDPGQGLRLIYYSQIVNDFQKGDIAEGYSVSREKKESFPLTVTSAQKNPTAFYLCASSLRGLSGNTIYFGEGSWLTVV.

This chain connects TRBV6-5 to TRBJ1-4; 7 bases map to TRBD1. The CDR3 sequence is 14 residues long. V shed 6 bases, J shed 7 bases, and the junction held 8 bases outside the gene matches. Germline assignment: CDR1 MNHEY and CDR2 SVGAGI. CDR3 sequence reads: CASSRQGWGEKLFF. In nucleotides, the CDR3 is TGTGCCAGCAGCCGACAGGGCTGGGGTGAAAAACTGTTTTTT.

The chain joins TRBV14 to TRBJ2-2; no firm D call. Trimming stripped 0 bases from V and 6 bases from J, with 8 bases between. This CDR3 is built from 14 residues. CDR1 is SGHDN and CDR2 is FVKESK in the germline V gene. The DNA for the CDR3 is TGTGCCAGCAGCCAAGAGCGGCGAGCCGGGGAGCTGTTTTTT. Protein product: CASSQERRAGELFF.

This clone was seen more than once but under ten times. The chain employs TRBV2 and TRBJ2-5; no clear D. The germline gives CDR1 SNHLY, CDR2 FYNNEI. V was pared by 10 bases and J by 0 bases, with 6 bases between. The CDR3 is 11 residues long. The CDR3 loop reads CATAYQETQYF. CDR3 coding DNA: TGTGCCACCGCGTACCAAGAGACCCAGTACTTC. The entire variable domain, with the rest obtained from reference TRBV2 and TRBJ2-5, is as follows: EPEVTQTPSHQVTQMGQEVILRCVPISNHLYFYWYRQILGQKVEFLVSFYNNEISEKSEIFDDQFSVERPDGSNFTLKIRSTKLEDSAMYFCATAYQETQYFGPGTRLLVL.

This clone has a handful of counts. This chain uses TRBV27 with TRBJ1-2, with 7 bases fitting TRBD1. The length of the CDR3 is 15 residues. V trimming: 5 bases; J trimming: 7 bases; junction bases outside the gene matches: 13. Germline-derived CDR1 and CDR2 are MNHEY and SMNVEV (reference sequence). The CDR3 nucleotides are TGTGCCAGCAGTCTAGAGGGGACAGAGGTTGCTGGCTACACCTTC. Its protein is CASSLEGTEVAGYTF.

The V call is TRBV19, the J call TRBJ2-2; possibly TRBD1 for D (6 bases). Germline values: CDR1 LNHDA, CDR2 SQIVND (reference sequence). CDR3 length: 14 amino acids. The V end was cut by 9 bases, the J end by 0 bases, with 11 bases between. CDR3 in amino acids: CASQDSPNTGELFF. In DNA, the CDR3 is TGTGCCAGCCAGGACAGTCCGAACACCGGGGAGCTGTTTTTT.